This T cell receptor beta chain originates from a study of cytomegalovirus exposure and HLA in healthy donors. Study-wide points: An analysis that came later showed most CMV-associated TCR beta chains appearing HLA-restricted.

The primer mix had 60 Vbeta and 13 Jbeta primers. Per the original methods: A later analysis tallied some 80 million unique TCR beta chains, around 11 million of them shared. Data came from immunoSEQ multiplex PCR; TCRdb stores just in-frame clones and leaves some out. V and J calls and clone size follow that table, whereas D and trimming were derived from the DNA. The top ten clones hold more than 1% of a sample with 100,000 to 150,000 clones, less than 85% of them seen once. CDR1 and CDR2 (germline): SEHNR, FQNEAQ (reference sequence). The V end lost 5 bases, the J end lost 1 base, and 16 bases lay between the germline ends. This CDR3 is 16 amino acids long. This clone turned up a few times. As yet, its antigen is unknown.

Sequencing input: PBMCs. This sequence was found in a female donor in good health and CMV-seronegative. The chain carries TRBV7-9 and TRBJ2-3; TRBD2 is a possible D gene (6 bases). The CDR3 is CASSRVVPSGTDTQYF. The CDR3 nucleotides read TGTGCCAGCAGCCGGGTGGTTCCTAGCGGCACAGATACGCAGTATTTT.